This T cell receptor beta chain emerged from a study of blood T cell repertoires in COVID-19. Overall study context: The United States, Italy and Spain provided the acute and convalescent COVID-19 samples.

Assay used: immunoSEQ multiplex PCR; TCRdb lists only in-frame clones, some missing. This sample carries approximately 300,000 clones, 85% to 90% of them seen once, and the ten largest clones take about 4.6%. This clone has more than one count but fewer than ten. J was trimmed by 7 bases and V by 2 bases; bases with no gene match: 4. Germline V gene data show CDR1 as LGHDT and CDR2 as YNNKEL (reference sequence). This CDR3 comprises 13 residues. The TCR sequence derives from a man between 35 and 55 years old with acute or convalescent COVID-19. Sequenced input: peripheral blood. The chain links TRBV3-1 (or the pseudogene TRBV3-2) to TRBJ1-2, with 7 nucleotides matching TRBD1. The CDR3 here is CASSQRGGSGYTF. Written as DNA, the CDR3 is TGTGCCAGCAGCCAACGAGGGGGCAGTGGCTACACCTTC.